Listed below are T cell receptor beta chains from one sample, sequenced in a study of shared clonotypes between healthy human individuals. The method was immunoSEQ multiplex PCR; TCRdb's version includes in-frame clones alone and lacks a portion of them. The table lists roughly 1.5 million clones, nearly 99% of them singletons. Source material: naive CD4+ T cells sorted from blood. The receptor set was obtained from a man aged 25 to 40 in good health. Each CDR3 is given with its conserved first and last residue.

J gene | V gene | CDR3 protein
TRBJ2-7 | TRBV6-5 | CASSRQGRNEQYF
TRBJ2-1 | TRBV18 | CASSPLSQGNEQFF
TRBJ2-2 | TRBV5-4 | CASSARTGGYTGELFF
TRBJ1-1 | TRBV18 | CASSPHVGYTEAFF
TRBJ2-2 | TRBV5-4 | CASAPRGTGELFF
TRBJ2-3 | TRBV28 | CASSSGVAAGGPRGTQYF
TRBJ1-4 | TRBV9 | CASSVGWATNEKLFF
TRBJ1-3 | TRBV18 | CASSPFRQGQAGNTIYF
TRBJ2-1 | TRBV28 | CASSRRGTGGLDEQFF
TRBJ1-2 | TRBV5-1 | CASSSPGTPNGYTF
TRBJ2-3 | TRBV4-1 | CASSLVTSPDTQYF
TRBJ2-6 | TRBV27 | CASLDRGSGANVLTF
TRBJ1-4 | TRBV10-3 | CAIRERQGPNEKLFF
TRBJ2-1 | TRBV7-6 | CASSLKGGRSYNEQFF
TRBJ1-4 | TRBV5-1 | CASSLWLGRYEKLFF
TRBJ2-1 | TRBV7-2 | CASSPPPGNRLGYEQFF
TRBJ1-5 | TRBV28 | CASSPLGGQGFNQPQHF
TRBJ2-2 | TRBV25-1 | CASSELAGGVTGELFF
TRBJ1-5 | TRBV28 | CATRSRVSPNQPQHF
TRBJ2-7 | TRBV9 | CASSVEQGPYEQYF
TRBJ1-3 | TRBV5-6 | CASSPRLSSGNTIYF
TRBJ2-7 | TRBV7-8 | CASSPRQSTYEQYF
TRBJ2-5 | TRBV18 | CASSPSLAGLQETQYF
TRBJ2-1 | TRBV29-1 | CRGVSSYNEQFF
TRBJ2-7 | TRBV27 | CASSLSSGKAYEQYF
TRBJ2-7 | TRBV27 | CASSFQGKTFYEQYF
TRBJ1-5 | TRBV15 | CATSREWEGNQPQHF
TRBJ1-1 | TRBV20-1 | CSASFLFEAFF
TRBJ2-7 | TRBV7-6 | CASSLYGGGRPGTTYF
TRBJ1-5 | TRBV19 | CASSIAGTRSNQPQHF
TRBJ1-1 | TRBV10-3 | CAISILPGPNTEAFF
TRBJ2-1 | TRBV19 | CASSSSLPNSHNEQFF
TRBJ2-1 | TRBV4-3 | CASSQEVAGVRVYNEQFF
TRBJ2-7 | TRBV28 | CASSTPAGSSYEQYF
TRBJ2-6 | TRBV28 | CASRVRTGQRGANVLTF
TRBJ2-7 | TRBV9 | CASSSDPFPYEQYF
TRBJ2-1 | TRBV6-5 | CASRAPSGSVYEQFF
TRBJ2-5 | TRBV5-4 | CASSPYQETQYF
TRBJ2-1 | TRBV7-7 | CASSLAPLLAAPRDEQFF
TRBJ2-1 | TRBV7-8 | CASSVSNLRASASKNEQFF
TRBJ1-1 | TRBV28 | CASGGFEAFF
TRBJ1-2 | TRBV18 | CASSGGTDSYGYTF
TRBJ1-1 | TRBV2 | CASSLGQIMNTEAFF
TRBJ2-4 | TRBV25-1 | CASSESRGPAKNIQYF